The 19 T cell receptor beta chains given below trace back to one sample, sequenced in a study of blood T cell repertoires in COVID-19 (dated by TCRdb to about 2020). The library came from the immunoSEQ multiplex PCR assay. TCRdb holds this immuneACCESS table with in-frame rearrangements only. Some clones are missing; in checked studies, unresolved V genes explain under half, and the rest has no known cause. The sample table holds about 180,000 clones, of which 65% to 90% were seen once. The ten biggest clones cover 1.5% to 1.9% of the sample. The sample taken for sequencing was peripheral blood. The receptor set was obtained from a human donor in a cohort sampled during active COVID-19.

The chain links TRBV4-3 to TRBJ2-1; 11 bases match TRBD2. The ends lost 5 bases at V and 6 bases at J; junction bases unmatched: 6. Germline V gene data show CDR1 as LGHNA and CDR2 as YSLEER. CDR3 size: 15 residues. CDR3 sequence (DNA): TGCGCCAGCAGCGCGACTAGCGGGAAAGCCAATGAGCAGTTCTTC. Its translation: CASSATSGKANEQFF.

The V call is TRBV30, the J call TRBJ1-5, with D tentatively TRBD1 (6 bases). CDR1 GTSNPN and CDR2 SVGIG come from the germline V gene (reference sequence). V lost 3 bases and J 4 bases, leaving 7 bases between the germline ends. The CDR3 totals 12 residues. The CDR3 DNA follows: TGTGCCTGGAGACAGGGAAATCAGCCCCAGCATTTT. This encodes CAWRQGNQPQHF.

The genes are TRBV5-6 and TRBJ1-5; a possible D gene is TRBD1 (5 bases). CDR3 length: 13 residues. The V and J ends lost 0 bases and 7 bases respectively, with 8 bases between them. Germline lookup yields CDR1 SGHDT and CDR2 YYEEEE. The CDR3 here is CASSLGWGQPQHF. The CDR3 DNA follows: TGTGCCAGCAGCTTGGGGTGGGGCCAGCCCCAGCATTTT.

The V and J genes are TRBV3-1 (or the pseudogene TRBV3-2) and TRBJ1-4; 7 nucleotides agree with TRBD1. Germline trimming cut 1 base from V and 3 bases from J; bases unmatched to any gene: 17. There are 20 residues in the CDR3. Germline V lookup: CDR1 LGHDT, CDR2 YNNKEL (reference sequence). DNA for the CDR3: TGTGCCAGCAGCCAAGTTGTCCCCGGACAGGCGCGGCGGTCTAATGAAAAACTGTTTTTT. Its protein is CASSQVVPGQARRSNEKLFF.

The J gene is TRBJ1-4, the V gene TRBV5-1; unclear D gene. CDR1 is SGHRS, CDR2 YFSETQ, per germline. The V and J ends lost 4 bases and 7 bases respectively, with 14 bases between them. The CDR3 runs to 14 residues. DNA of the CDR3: TGCGCCAGCAGCCCGATTGAGGGCGCTGAAAAACTGTTTTTT. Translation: CASSPIEGAEKLFF.

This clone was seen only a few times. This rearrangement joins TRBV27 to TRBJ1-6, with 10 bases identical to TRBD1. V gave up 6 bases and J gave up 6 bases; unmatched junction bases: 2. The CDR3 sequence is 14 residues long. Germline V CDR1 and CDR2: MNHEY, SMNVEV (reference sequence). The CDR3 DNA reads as TGTGCCAGCAGAGGACAGGGGGGTAATTCACCCCTCCACTTT. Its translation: CASRGQGGNSPLHF.

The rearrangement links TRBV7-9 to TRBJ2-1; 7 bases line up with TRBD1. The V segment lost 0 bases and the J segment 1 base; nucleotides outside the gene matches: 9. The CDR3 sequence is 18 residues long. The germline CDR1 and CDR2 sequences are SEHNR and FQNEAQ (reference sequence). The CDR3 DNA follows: TGTGCCAGCAGCTTAGCCCCCCGACAGGGAAGGTCCTACAATGAGCAGTTCTTC. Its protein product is CASSLAPRQGRSYNEQFF.

The CDR3 coding sequence is TGTGCCAGCAGTTACATACAGCATAATTCACCCCTCCACTTT. This gives the protein CASSYIQHNSPLHF. The chain uses TRBV6-2 or TRBV6-3 and TRBJ1-6; D is unresolved. Germline V lookup: CDR1 MNHEY, CDR2 SVGEGT. The CDR3 spans 14 residues. V lost 2 bases to trimming and J lost 5 bases, with 7 bases between them.

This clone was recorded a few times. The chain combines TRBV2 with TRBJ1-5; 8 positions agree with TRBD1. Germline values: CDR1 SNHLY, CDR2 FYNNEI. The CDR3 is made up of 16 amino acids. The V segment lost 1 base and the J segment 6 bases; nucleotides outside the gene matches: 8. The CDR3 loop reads CASSEVSQGASQPQHF. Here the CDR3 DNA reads TGTGCCAGCAGTGAAGTGAGTCAGGGGGCTAGTCAGCCCCAGCATTTT.

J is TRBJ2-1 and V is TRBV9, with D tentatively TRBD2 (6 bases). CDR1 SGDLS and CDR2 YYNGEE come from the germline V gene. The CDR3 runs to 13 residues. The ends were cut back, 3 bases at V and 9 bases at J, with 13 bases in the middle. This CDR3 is CASSAATAGEQFF. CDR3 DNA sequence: TGTGCCAGCAGCGCAGCGACAGCGGGTGAGCAGTTCTTC.

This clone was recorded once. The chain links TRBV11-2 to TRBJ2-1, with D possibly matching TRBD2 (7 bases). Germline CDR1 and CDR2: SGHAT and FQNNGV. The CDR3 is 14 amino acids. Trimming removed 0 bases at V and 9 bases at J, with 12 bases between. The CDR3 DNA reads TGTGCCAGCAGCTTAGAGGGGGGGACAATTGAGCAGTTCTTC. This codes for CASSLEGGTIEQFF.

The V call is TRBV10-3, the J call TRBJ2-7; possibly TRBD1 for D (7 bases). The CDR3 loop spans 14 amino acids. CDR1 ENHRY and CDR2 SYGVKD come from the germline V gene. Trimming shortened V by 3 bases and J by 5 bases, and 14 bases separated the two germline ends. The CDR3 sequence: CAISERAGGNEQYF. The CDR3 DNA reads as TGTGCCATCAGTGAAAGGGCAGGGGGGAACGAGCAGTACTTC.

Here the CDR3 reads CSVEDLTPSTGASYGYTF. DNA of the CDR3: TGCAGCGTTGAAGATCTTACCCCCTCGACAGGCGCGTCCTATGGCTACACCTTC. The J gene is TRBJ1-2, the V gene TRBV29-1; perhaps TRBD1 as D (6 bases). The V end lost 0 bases, the J end lost 4 bases, and 24 bases lay between the germline ends. Germline CDR1 SQVTM, CDR2 ANQGSEA. The CDR3 sequence is 18 residues long.

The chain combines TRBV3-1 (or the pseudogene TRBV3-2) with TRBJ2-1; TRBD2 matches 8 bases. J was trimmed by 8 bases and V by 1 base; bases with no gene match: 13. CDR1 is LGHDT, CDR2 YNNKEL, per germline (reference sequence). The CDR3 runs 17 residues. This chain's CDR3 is CASSQVLSSGSWYEQFF. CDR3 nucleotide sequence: TGTGCCAGCAGCCAAGTTCTTTCGAGCGGGAGTTGGTATGAGCAGTTCTTC.

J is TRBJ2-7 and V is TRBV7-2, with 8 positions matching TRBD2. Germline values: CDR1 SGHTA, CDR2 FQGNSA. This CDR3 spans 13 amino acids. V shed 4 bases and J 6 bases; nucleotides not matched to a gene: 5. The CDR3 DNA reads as TGTGCCAGCAGCTCAGCGGGAGTGGTCGAGCAGTACTTC. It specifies CASSSAGVVEQYF.

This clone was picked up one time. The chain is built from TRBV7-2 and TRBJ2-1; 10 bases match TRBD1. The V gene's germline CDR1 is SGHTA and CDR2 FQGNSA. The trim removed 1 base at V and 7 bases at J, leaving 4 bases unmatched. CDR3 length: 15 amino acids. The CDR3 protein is CASSLGQGARNEQFF. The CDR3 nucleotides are TGTGCCAGCAGCTTAGGACAGGGGGCACGGAATGAGCAGTTCTTC.

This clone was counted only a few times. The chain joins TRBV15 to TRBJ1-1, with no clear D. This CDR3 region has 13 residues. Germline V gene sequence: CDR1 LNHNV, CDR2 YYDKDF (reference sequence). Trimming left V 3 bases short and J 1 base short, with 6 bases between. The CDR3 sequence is CATSREKNTEAFF. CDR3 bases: TGTGCCACCAGCAGGGAGAAGAACACTGAAGCTTTCTTT.

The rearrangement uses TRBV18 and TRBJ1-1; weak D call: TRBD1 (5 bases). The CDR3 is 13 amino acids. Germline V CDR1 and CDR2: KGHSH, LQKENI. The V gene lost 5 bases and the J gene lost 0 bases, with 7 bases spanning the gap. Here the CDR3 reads CASSGQLNTEAFF. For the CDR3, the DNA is TGTGCCAGCTCAGGACAACTGAACACTGAAGCTTTCTTT. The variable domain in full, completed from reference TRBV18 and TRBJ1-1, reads NAGVMQNPRHLVRRRGQEARLRCSPMKGHSHVYWYRQLPEEGLKFMVYLQKENIIDESGMPKERFSAEFPKEGPSILRIQQVVRGDSAAYFCASSGQLNTEAFFGQGTRLTVV.

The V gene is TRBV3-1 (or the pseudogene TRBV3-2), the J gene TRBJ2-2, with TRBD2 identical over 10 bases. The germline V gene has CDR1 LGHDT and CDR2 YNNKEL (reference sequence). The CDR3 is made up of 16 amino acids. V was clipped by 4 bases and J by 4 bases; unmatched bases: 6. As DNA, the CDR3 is TGTGCCAGCAGCCCCTACCAGCGGGAGGGCACCGGGGAGCTGTTTTTT. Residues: CASSPYQREGTGELFF.